Shown below are 17 T cell receptor beta chains from a single sample sequenced in a study of molecular identifiers for immune sequencing clone quantification. TCRdb analysed the PCR reads with MiXCR anew, one entry per CDR3 protein. The data contain hundreds of thousands of distinct CDR3 sequences, over 25% of them singletons. Sequences were obtained from naive CD8+ T cells from blood, with Jurkat cell RNA spiked in. Subset denoted: FACS-sorted CD8+CD4-CCR7+CD45RA+ naive T cells. Source of these receptors: a human donor in good health. Some libraries in this study had Jurkat cell RNA spiked in.

The sample holds a few counts of this clonotype. The J gene is TRBJ1-4, the V gene TRBV27; no definite D call. CDR1 is MNHEY and CDR2 is SMNVEV in the germline V gene (reference sequence). With 3 bases removed from V and 1 base from J, the gap between germline ends came to 3 bases. This CDR3 contains 13 residues. As DNA, the CDR3 is TGTGCCAGCAGTTTTGGAACTAATGAAAAACTGTTTTTT. This translates into CASSFGTNEKLFF. Full variable domain (missing parts from reference TRBV27 and TRBJ1-4): EAQVTQNPRYLITVTGKKLTVTCSQNMNHEYMSWYRQDPGLGLRQIYYSMNVEVTDKGDVPEGYKVSRKEKRNFPLILESPSPNQTSLYFCASSFGTNEKLFFGSGTQLSVL.

In this sample, this clonotype turned up a few times. The chain links TRBV10-2 to TRBJ2-3; 11 nucleotides align to TRBD2. The CDR3 runs to 13 residues. Germline V CDR1 and CDR2: WSHSY, SAAADI. Trimming at V came to 6 bases and at J to 9 bases, leaving 5 bases not matched to a gene. The CDR3 here is CASSSTSGRTQYF. Here the CDR3 DNA reads TGCGCCAGCAGCTCTACTAGCGGGAGAACGCAGTATTTT.

This chain joins TRBV4-1 and TRBJ2-7; 12 nucleotides agree with TRBD2. CDR1 is MGHRA, CDR2 YSYEKL, per germline. Germline trimming cut 3 bases from V and 4 bases from J; bases unmatched to any gene: 4. The CDR3 is 15 residues long. CDR3 DNA sequence: TGCGCCAGCAGCCACCTAGCGGGGGGGCCATACGAGCAGTACTTC. This translates into CASSHLAGGPYEQYF.

This clonotype has only a few counts. The rearrangement joins TRBV27 to TRBJ2-1; D remains ambiguous. Germline CDR1 reads MNHEY; CDR2 reads SMNVEV (reference sequence). The length of the CDR3 is 17 residues. With 5 bases removed from V and 0 bases from J, the gap between germline ends came to 17 bases. In DNA form, the CDR3 reads TGTGCCAGCAGTCCCCTCCTCGTAGTGGGCTCCTACAATGAGCAGTTCTTC. This sequence encodes CASSPLLVVGSYNEQFF.

This clonotype was counted between two and nine times. J is TRBJ1-1 and V is TRBV9, with 8 bases identical to TRBD1. Germline loops: CDR1 SGDLS, CDR2 YYNGEE. The length of the CDR3 is 19 residues. Germline trimming cut 4 bases from V and 3 bases from J; bases unmatched to any gene: 20. The DNA for the CDR3 is TGTGCCAGCAGCTCCGACCTGGACAGGGTGAGGCTAGCGGACACTGAAGCTTTCTTT. Translation: CASSSDLDRVRLADTEAFF.

Note on this clonotype: This may be a read error: a much more frequent sequence differs by one nucleotide. This sequence joins TRBV4-1 and TRBJ2-3, with 9 bases that match TRBD2. The trim removed 8 bases at V and 2 bases at J, leaving 8 bases unmatched. The CDR3 loop spans 15 amino acids. Germline V gives CDR1 MGHRA, CDR2 YSYEKL. The CDR3 DNA follows: TGCGCCAGCGGTTTAGCGGGGGACGACACAGATACGCAGTATTTT. It translates to CASGLAGDDTDTQYF.

This clonotype was picked up a small number of times. The chain employs TRBV7-6 and TRBJ2-7; 7 bases map to TRBD2. The V gene end was trimmed by 0 bases and the J gene end by 6 bases; junction bases not matched to a gene: 8. This CDR3 spans 15 amino acids. The germline V gene encodes CDR1 SGHVS and CDR2 FNYEAQ. The CDR3 sequence is CASSLAGGGAGEQYF. CDR3 nucleotides: TGTGCCAGCAGCTTAGCGGGGGGAGGGGCCGGCGAGCAGTACTTC.

In this sample, this clonotype turned up a few times. The chain has TRBV20-1 and TRBJ1-2, with no clear D. CDR1 is DFQATT and CDR2 is SNEGSKA in the germline V gene (reference sequence). V was cut by 0 bases and J by 2 bases, with 10 bases left in between. This CDR3 has 14 amino acids. CDR3 in DNA: TGCAGTGCTAGAGATCAACCACGGAACTATGGCTACACCTTC. Its translation: CSARDQPRNYGYTF.

This clonotype was seen at least ten times. The V call is TRBV27, the J call TRBJ2-7; 11 nucleotides line up with TRBD1. Unmatched junction bases numbered 1, after V lost 6 bases and J lost 3 bases. The CDR3 covers 13 residues. Germline V gene lookup returns CDR1 MNHEY and CDR2 SMNVEV (reference sequence). CDR3 sequence: CASRGTGGYEQYF. CDR3 sequence (DNA): TGTGCCAGCAGGGGGACAGGGGGCTACGAGCAGTACTTC.

A few counts support this clonotype. The CDR3 region is CSASLATYNEQFF. Written as DNA, the CDR3 is TGCAGTGCTAGCCTAGCGACCTACAATGAGCAGTTCTTC. This chain connects TRBV20-1 to TRBJ2-1; a weak D match, TRBD2 (6 bases). The V gene's germline CDR1 is DFQATT and CDR2 SNEGSKA (reference sequence). The germline V and J ends were trimmed by 3 bases and 2 bases, with 8 bases remaining between them. The CDR3 is 13 amino acids.

This clonotype was counted between two and nine times. This chain uses TRBV6-6 with TRBJ1-1, with unresolved D. V gave up 8 bases and J gave up 5 bases, with 15 bases separating them. CDR1 and CDR2 from the germline V gene are MNHNY and SVGAGI (reference sequence). This CDR3 has 13 residues. The CDR3 nucleotides read TGTGCCAGCTTAAATTGGGGAGGGACTGAAGCTTTCTTT. Amino acids: CASLNWGGTEAFF.

This clonotype was observed a single time. This clone may be a read error of a much larger clone one base away. The rearrangement joins TRBV4-3 to TRBJ2-3; D uncertain. The CDR3 sequence is 16 residues long. Trimming removed 0 bases from V and 0 bases from J, with 10 bases in between. Germline V CDR1 and CDR2: LGHNA, YSLEER. The CDR3 region has the DNA TGCGCCAGCAGCCAAGATGGTGCGATAAGCACAGATACGCAGTATTTT. This codes for CASSQDGAISTDTQYF.

The chain joins TRBV12-3 or TRBV12-4 to TRBJ1-2; weak D call: TRBD1 (6 bases). With 5 bases removed from V and 0 bases from J, the gap between germline ends came to 16 bases. CDR3 length: 16 amino acids. The CDR3 is CASSPTGTPTNYGYTF. The CDR3 nucleotides read TGTGCCAGCAGTCCAACAGGGACCCCTACTAACTATGGCTACACCTTC.

This clonotype was detected many times. The chain uses TRBV4-3 and TRBJ1-1; no clear D. The ends were cut back, 6 bases at V and 2 bases at J, with 13 bases in the middle. Per germline, CDR1 LGHNA and CDR2 YSLEER. This CDR3 spans 14 amino acids. CDR3 nucleotides: TGCGCCAGCAGACCAGATGCAGTTAACACTGAAGCTTTCTTT. Residues: CASRPDAVNTEAFF.

On this clonotype: A read error may account for a junction end that differs from germline. The chain combines TRBV20-1 with TRBJ2-5; D not certain. The CDR3 has 14 residues. CDR1 and CDR2 from the germline V gene are DFQATT and SNEGSKA (reference sequence). For the CDR3, the DNA is TGCAGTGCTGAACCTATCGGGCTCCAAGAGACCCGGTACTTC. Amino acids: CSAEPIGLQETRYF.

A note on this clonotype: A junction end diverges from the germline sequence, so it may reflect a read error. The CDR3 here is CSATSFYRGDNAQFF. The DNA of the CDR3 is TGCAGTGCTACAAGTTTTTACAGGGGGGACAATGCGCAGTTCTTC. The rearrangement links TRBV20-1 to TRBJ2-1, with 8 nucleotides matching TRBD1. The CDR3 has 15 residues. Germline V gene data show CDR1 as DFQATT and CDR2 as SNEGSKA (reference sequence).

The rearrangement joins TRBV15 to TRBJ2-3, with 9 nucleotides matching TRBD2. The germline gives CDR1 LNHNV, CDR2 YYDKDF (reference sequence). CDR3 length: 16 amino acids. V trimming: 3 bases; J trimming: 0 bases; junction bases outside the gene matches: 4. The chain's CDR3 is CATSSQREESTDTQYF. DNA of the CDR3: TGTGCCACCAGCAGCCAGCGGGAGGAGAGCACAGATACGCAGTATTTT.